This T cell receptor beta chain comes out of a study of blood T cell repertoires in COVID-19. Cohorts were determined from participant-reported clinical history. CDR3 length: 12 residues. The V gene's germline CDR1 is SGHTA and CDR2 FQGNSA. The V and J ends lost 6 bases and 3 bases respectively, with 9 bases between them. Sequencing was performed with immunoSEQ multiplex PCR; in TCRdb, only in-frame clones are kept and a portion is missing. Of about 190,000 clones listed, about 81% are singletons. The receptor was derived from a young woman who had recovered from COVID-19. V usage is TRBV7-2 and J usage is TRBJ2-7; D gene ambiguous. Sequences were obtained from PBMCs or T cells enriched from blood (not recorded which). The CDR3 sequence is CASSPSRYEQYF. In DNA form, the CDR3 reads TGTGCCAGCAGTCCAAGCCGCTACGAGCAGTACTTC. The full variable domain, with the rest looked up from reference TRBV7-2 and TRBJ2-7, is GAGVSQSPSNKVTEKGKDVELRCDPISGHTALYWYRQSLGQGLEFLIYFQGNSAPDKSGLPSDRFSAERTGGSVSTLTIQRTQQEDSAVYLCASSPSRYEQYFGPGTRLTVT.